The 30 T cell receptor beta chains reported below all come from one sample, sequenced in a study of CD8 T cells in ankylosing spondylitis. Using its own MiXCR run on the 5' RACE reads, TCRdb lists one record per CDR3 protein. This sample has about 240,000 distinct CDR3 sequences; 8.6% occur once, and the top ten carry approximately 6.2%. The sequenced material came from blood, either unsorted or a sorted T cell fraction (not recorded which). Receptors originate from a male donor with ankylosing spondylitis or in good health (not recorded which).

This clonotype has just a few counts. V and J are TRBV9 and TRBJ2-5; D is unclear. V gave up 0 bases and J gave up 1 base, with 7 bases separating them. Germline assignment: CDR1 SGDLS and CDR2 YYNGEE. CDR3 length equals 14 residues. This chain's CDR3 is CASSVDSSQETQYF. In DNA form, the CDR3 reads TGTGCCAGCAGCGTAGATAGCAGCCAAGAGACCCAGTACTTC.

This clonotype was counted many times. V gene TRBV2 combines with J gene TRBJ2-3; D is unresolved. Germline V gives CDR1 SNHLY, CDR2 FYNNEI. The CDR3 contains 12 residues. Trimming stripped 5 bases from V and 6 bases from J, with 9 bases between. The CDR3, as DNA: TGTGCCAGCAGTTATACATTCGATACGCAGTATTTT. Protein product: CASSYTFDTQYF. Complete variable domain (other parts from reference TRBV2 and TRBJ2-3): EPEVTQTPSHQVTQMGQEVILRCVPISNHLYFYWYRQILGQKVEFLVSFYNNEISEKSEIFDDQFSVERPDGSNFTLKIRSTKLEDSAMYFCASSYTFDTQYFGPGTRLTVL.

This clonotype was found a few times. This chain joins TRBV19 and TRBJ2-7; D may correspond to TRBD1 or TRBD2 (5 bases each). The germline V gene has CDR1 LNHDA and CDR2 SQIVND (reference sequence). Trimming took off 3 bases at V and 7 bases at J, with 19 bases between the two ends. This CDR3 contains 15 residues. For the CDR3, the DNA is TGTGCCAGTAGTATGGTCGCCTCAGGGAGTGGAGAGCAGTACTTC. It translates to CASSMVASGSGEQYF.

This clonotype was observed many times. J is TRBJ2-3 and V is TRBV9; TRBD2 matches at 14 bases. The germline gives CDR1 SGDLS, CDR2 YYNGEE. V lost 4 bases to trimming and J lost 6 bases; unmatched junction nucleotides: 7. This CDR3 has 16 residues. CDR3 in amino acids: CASSLGTSGSGDTQYF. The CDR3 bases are TGTGCCAGCAGCCTCGGGACTAGCGGGAGCGGGGATACGCAGTATTTT.

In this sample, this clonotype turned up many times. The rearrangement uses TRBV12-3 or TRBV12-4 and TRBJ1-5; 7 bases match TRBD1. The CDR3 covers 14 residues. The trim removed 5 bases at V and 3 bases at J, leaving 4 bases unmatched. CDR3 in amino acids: CASSTGTDNQPQHF. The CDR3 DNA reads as TGTGCCAGCAGTACGGGGACAGACAATCAGCCCCAGCATTTT.

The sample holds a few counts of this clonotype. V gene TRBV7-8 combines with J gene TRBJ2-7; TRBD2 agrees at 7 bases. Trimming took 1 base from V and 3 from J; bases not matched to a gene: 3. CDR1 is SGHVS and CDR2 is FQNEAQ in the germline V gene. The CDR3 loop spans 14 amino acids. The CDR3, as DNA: TGTGCCAGCAGCTTAGGGCTAGCGGTCTACGAGCAGTACTTC. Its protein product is CASSLGLAVYEQYF. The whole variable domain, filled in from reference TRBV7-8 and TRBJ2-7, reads GAGVSQSPRYKVAKRGQDVALRCDPISGHVSLFWYQQALGQGPEFLTYFQNEAQLDKSGLPSDRFFAERPEGSVSTLKIQRTQQEDSAVYLCASSLGLAVYEQYFGPGTRLTVT.

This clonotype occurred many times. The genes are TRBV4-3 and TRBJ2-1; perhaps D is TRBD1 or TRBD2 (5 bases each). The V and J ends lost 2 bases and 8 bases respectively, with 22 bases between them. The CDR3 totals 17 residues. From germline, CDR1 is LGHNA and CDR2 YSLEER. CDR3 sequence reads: CASSQNPLGDGRDEQFF. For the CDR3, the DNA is TGCGCCAGCAGCCAAAACCCCTTAGGGGACGGGCGAGATGAGCAGTTCTTC.

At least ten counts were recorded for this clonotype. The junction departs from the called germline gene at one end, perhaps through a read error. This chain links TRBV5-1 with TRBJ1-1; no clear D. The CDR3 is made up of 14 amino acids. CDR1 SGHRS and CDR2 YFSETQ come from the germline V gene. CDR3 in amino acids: CASRLDSSNTEAFF. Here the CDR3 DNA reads TGCGCCAGCAGATTGGACTCGTCGAACACTGAAGCTTTCTTT.

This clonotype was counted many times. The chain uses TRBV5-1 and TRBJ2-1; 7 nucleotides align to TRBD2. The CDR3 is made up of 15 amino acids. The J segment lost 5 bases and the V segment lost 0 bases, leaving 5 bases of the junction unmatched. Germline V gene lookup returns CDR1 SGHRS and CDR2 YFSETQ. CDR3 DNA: TGCGCCAGCAGCTTGGTCCAGCGGGGTGACAATGAGCAGTTCTTC. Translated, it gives CASSLVQRGDNEQFF.

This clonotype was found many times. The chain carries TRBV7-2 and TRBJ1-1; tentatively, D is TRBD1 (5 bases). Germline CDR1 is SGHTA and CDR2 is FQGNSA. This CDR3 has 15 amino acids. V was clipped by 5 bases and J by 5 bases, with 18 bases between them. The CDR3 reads CASSPVRDRGTEAFF. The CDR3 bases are TGTGCCAGCAGCCCCGTCCGGGACCGGGGAACTGAAGCTTTCTTT.

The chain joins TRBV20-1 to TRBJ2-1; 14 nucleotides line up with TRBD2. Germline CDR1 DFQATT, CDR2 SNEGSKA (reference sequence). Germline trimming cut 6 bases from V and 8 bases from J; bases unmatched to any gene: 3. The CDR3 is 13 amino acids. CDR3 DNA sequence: TGCAGTGCCGGGACTAGCGGGAGCTATGAGCAGTTCTTC. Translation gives CSAGTSGSYEQFF.

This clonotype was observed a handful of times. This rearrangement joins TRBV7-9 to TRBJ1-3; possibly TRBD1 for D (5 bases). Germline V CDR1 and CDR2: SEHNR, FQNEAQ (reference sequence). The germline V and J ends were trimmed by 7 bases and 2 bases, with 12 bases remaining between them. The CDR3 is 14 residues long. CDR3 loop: CASILGGAGNTIYF. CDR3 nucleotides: TGTGCCAGCATCCTGGGGGGGGCTGGAAACACCATATATTTT.

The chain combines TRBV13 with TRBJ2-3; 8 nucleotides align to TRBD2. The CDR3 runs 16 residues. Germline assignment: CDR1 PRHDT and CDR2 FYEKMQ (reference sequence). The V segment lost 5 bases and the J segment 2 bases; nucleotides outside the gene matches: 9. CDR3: CASSPLPAGATDTQYF. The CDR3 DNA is TGTGCCAGCAGCCCTCTTCCAGCGGGAGCCACAGATACGCAGTATTTT.

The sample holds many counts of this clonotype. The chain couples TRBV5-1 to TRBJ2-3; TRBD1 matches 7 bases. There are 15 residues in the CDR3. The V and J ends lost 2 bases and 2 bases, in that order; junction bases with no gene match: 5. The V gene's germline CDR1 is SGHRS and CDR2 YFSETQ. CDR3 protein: CASSFSTGNTDTQYF. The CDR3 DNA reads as TGCGCCAGCAGCTTCTCGACAGGGAACACAGATACGCAGTATTTT.

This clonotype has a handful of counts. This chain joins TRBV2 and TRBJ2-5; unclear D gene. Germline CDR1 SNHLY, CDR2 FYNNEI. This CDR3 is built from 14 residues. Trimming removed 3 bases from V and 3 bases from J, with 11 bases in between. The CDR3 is CASSDSSRKETQYF. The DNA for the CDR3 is TGTGCCAGCAGTGATTCGAGCAGAAAAGAGACCCAGTACTTC. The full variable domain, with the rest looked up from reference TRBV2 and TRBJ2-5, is EPEVTQTPSHQVTQMGQEVILRCVPISNHLYFYWYRQILGQKVEFLVSFYNNEISEKSEIFDDQFSVERPDGSNFTLKIRSTKLEDSAMYFCASSDSSRKETQYFGPGTRLLVL.

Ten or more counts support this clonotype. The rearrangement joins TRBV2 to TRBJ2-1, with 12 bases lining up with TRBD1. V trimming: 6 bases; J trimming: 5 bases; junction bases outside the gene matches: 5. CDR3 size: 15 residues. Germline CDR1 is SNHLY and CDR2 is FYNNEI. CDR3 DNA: TGTGCCAGCAGGGACCGGGACAGGGGGCACAATGAGCAGTTCTTC. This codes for CASRDRDRGHNEQFF.

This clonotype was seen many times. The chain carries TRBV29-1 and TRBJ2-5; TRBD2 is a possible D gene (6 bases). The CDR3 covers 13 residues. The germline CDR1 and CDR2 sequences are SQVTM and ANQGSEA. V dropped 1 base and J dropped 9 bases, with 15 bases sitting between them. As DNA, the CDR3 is TGCAGCGTTGAAGTGGGAGGCCAAGGGGCCCAGTACTTC. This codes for CSVEVGGQGAQYF.

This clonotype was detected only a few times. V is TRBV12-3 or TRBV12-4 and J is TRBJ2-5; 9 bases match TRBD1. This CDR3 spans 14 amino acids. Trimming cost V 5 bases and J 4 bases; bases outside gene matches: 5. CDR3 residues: CASSTTGGGETQYF. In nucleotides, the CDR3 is TGTGCCAGCAGTACTACAGGGGGCGGAGAGACCCAGTACTTC.

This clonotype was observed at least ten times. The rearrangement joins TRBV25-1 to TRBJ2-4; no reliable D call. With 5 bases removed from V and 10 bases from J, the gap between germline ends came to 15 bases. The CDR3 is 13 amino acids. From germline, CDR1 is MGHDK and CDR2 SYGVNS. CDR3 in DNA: TGTGCCAGCAGTAATGCCGAACCAGGTATTCAGTACTTC. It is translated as CASSNAEPGIQYF.

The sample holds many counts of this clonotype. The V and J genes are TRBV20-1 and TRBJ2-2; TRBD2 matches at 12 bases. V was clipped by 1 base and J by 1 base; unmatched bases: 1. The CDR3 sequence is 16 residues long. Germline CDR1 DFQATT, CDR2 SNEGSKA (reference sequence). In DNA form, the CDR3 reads TGCAGTGCTAGAGTGGGACTAGCGGGGAACACCGGGGAGCTGTTTTTT. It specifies CSARVGLAGNTGELFF.

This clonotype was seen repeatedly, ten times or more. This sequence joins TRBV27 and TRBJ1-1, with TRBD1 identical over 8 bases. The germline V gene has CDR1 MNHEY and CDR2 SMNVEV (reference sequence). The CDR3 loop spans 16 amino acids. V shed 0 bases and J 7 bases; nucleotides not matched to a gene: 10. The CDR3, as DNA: TGTGCCAGCAGTTTATCGGTACTGACAGGGGAAAATGAAGCTTTCTTT. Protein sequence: CASSLSVLTGENEAFF.

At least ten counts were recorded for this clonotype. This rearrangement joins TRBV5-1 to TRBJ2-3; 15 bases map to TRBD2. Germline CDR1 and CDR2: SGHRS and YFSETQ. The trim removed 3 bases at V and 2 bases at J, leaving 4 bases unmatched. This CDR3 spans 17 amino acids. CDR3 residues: CASSSRTSGGVTDTQYF. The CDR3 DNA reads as TGCGCCAGCAGCTCGCGGACTAGCGGGGGGGTCACAGATACGCAGTATTTT.

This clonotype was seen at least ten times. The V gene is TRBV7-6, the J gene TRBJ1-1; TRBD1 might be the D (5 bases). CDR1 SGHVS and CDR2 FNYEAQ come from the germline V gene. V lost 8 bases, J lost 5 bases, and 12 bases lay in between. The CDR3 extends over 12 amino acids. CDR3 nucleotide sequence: TGTGCCAGCTCCTCCTGGGGGACTGAAGCTTTCTTT. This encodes CASSSWGTEAFF.

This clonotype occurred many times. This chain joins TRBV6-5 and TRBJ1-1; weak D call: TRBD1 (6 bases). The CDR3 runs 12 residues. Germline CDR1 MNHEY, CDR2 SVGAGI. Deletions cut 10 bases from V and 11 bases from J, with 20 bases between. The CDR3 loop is CATLPGAGSAFF. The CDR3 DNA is TGTGCCACCCTCCCGGGGGCGGGATCCGCTTTCTTT.

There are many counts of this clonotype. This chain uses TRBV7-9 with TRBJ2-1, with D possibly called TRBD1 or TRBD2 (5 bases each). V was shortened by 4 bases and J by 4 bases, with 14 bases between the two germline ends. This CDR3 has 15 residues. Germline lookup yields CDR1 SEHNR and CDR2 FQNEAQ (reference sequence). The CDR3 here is CASSSTGTDYNEQFF. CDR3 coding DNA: TGTGCCAGCAGCTCAACCGGGACGGATTACAATGAGCAGTTCTTC.

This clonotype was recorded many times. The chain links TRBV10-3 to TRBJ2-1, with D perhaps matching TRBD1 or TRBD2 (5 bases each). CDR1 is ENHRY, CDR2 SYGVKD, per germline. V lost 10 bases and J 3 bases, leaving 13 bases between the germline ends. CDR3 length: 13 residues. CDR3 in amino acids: CATRERHYNEQFF. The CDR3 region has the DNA TGTGCCACCAGGGAGCGGCACTACAATGAGCAGTTCTTC.

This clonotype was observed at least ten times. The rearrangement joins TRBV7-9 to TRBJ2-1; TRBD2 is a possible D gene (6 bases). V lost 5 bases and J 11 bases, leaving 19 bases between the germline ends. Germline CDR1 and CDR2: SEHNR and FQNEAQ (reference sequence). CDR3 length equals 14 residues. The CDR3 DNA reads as TGTGCCAGCAGCCCTCGAAAGCGGGTGTGGCAGCAGTTCTTC. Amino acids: CASSPRKRVWQQFF.

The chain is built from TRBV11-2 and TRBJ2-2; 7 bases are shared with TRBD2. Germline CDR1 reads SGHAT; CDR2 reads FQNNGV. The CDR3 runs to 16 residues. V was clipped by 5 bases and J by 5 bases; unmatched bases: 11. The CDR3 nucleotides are TGTGCCAGCAGCAATAGGGGAGGGGCGCGTACCGGGGAGCTGTTTTTT. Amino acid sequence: CASSNRGGARTGELFF.

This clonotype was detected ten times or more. In DNA form, the CDR3 reads TGCAGTGCTAGTCCCCAATTCAATCAGCCCCAGCATTTT. Translated: CSASPQFNQPQHF. The chain joins TRBV20-1 to TRBJ1-5, with D uncertain. V lost 3 bases to trimming and J lost 3 bases, with 9 bases between them. Germline values: CDR1 DFQATT, CDR2 SNEGSKA (reference sequence). This CDR3 comprises 13 residues.

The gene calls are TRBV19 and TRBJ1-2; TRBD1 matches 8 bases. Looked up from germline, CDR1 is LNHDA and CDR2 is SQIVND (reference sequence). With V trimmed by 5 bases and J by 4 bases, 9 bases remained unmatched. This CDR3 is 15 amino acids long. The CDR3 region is CASSLLQGGPYGYTF. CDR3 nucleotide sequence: TGTGCCAGTAGTCTTCTACAGGGGGGGCCCTATGGCTACACCTTC. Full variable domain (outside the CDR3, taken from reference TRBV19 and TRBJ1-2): DGGITQSPKYLFRKEGQNVTLSCEQNLNHDAMYWYRQDPGQGLRLIYYSQIVNDFQKGDIAEGYSVSREKKESFPLTVTSAQKNPTAFYLCASSLLQGGPYGYTFGSGTRLTVV.